One sample yielded the 3 T cell receptor beta chains listed below, sequenced in a study of T-cell reconstitution after alpha-beta-depleted transplantation in children. A TCRbeta library incorporating unique molecular identifiers was prepared. TCRdb reprocessed the PCR reads via MiXCR and lists one record per CDR3 protein. The data show some 200,000 distinct CDR3 sequences, about 9.5% seen once. Sequenced material: PBMCs from the stem cell graft donor, taken from the stem cell graft. The receptors shown here come from a human donor who donated a stem cell graft to a child with acute lymphoblastic leukemia.

This clonotype was seen only a few times. The V call is TRBV7-2, the J call TRBJ1-1; 7 bases map to TRBD1. The germline CDR1 and CDR2 sequences are SGHTA and FQGNSA. The V segment lost 5 bases and the J segment 1 base; nucleotides outside the gene matches: 4. This CDR3 is built from 14 residues. CDR3: CASSMGQQNTEAFF. Written as DNA, the CDR3 is TGTGCCAGCAGCATGGGACAGCAGAACACTGAAGCTTTCTTT.

This clonotype was detected a few times. The chain recombines TRBV6-1 with TRBJ1-5; D remains ambiguous. CDR1 is MNHNS, CDR2 SASEGT, per germline. V gave up 4 bases and J gave up 7 bases, with 14 bases separating them. The CDR3 contains 14 residues. CDR3 bases: TGTGCCAGCAGTGCCGAGTCGGGCCAACAGCCCCAGCATTTT. Translation: CASSAESGQQPQHF.

This clonotype was seen a few times. CDR3 sequence (DNA): TGTGCCAGCAGCTTAAACTCGGACAGGGGGCACCATTATGGCTACACCTTC. Its protein is CASSLNSDRGHHYGYTF. The chain employs TRBV7-6 and TRBJ1-2; 11 positions agree with TRBD1. The germline CDR1 and CDR2 sequences are SGHVS and FNYEAQ. CDR3 size: 17 residues. Trimming removed 2 bases from V and 5 bases from J; junction bases left unmatched: 10.